Below, 29 T cell receptor beta chains from the same sample are listed, as sequenced in a study of cytomegalovirus exposure and HLA in healthy donors. The PCR employed 60 Vbeta primers together with 13 Jbeta primers. Data came from immunoSEQ multiplex PCR; TCRdb stores just in-frame clones and leaves some out. The sample holds 150,000 to 200,000 clones, around 62% seen once. The sample taken for sequencing was PBMCs. All receptors derive from a man between 40 and 49 years old in good health and CMV-seronegative.

This chain links TRBV18 with TRBJ1-1; possibly TRBD1 for D (5 bases). The CDR3 loop spans 14 amino acids. In germline, CDR1 is KGHSH, CDR2 LQKENI. V lost 3 bases, J lost 3 bases, and 11 bases lay in between. For the CDR3, the DNA is TGTGCCAGCTCACCGCAGGGCTCGGACACTGAAGCTTTCTTT. Protein: CASSPQGSDTEAFF.

The chain is built from TRBV5-5 and TRBJ2-7; D ambiguous. Germline loops: CDR1 SGHKS, CDR2 YYEKEE (reference sequence). The CDR3 is 12 amino acids. V gave up 2 bases and J gave up 3 bases, with 6 bases separating them. The CDR3 DNA sequence: TGTGCCAGCAGCTTTTTCAGCTACGAGCAGTACTTC. Its protein product is CASSFFSYEQYF.

This chain links TRBV28 with TRBJ2-5; D call uncertain. This CDR3 spans 13 amino acids. Germline lookup yields CDR1 MDHEN and CDR2 SYDVKM. V shed 9 bases and J shed 1 base, with 12 bases lying between them. CDR3 coding DNA: TGTGCCAGTTACGCAGACTTCCAAGAGACCCAGTACTTC. Translating gives CASYADFQETQYF.

This clone showed up just once. The V call is TRBV5-1, the J call TRBJ1-1; TRBD1 aligns across 9 bases. V lost 4 bases and J lost 4; bases outside the gene matches: 5. The CDR3 contains 14 residues. Germline V lookup: CDR1 SGHRS, CDR2 YFSETQ. The CDR3 here is CASSRGQGGTEAFF. The CDR3 DNA reads TGCGCCAGCAGCCGGGGACAGGGTGGCACTGAAGCTTTCTTT.

The J gene is TRBJ1-4, the V gene TRBV7-8, with a tentative D call TRBD1 (6 bases). Trimming pared 5 bases from V and 3 bases from J, leaving 13 bases between. Germline assignment: CDR1 SGHVS and CDR2 FQNEAQ. The CDR3 extends over 15 amino acids. The CDR3 region is CASSPRGQPNEKLFF. The CDR3 DNA is TGTGCCAGCAGCCCCCGAGGACAGCCTAATGAAAAACTGTTTTTT.

This clone was detected a few times. This rearrangement joins TRBV30 to TRBJ2-3, with 7 bases identical to TRBD2. Germline CDR1 reads GTSNPN; CDR2 reads SVGIG (reference sequence). This CDR3 has 14 amino acids. The ends lost 0 bases at V and 5 bases at J; junction bases unmatched: 5. DNA for the CDR3: TGTGCCTGGAGTGTATCGCTAGCGGTAGATACGCAGTATTTT. Its translation is CAWSVSLAVDTQYF.

This clone came up a few times. The chain couples TRBV5-1 to TRBJ1-2, with 7 bases aligning to TRBD1. V shed 7 bases, J shed 4 bases, and the junction held 4 bases outside the gene matches. Germline V gene data show CDR1 as SGHRS and CDR2 as YFSETQ. The CDR3 totals 12 residues. The CDR3 DNA follows: TGCGCCAGCGGACACAGGGGCTATGGCTACACCTTC. It encodes CASGHRGYGYTF.

This chain connects TRBV6-5 to TRBJ1-2, with 7 positions matching TRBD1. The length of the CDR3 is 13 residues. The germline CDR1 and CDR2 sequences are MNHEY and SVGAGI. V lost 6 bases and J lost 9; bases outside the gene matches: 10. This chain's CDR3 is CASSSGQVLRYTF. For the CDR3, the DNA is TGTGCCAGCAGCTCCGGACAGGTTCTTCGCTACACCTTC.

The CDR3 loop reads CASSYSSGANTGELFF. The CDR3 bases are TGTGCCAGCAGTTACTCGTCAGGGGCAAACACCGGGGAGCTGTTTTTT. The rearrangement uses TRBV6-5 and TRBJ2-2; maybe TRBD1 (6 bases). Between the trimmed V and J ends, which lost 0 bases and 2 bases, there was a span of 10 bases. The CDR3 sequence is 16 residues long. From germline, CDR1 is MNHEY and CDR2 SVGAGI.

The gene calls are TRBV6-5 and TRBJ1-1; no clear D gene. With 8 bases removed from V and 4 bases from J, the gap between germline ends came to 8 bases. Germline-derived CDR1 and CDR2 are MNHEY and SVGAGI. The CDR3 runs to 11 residues. This CDR3 is CASRSGTEAFF. In nucleotides, the CDR3 is TGTGCCAGCCGTAGCGGCACTGAAGCTTTCTTT.

The chain links TRBV7-2 to TRBJ2-7, with D perhaps matching TRBD2 (5 bases). From germline, CDR1 is SGHTA and CDR2 FQGNSA. With 2 bases removed from V and 2 bases from J, the gap between germline ends came to 10 bases. CDR3 length: 14 residues. In DNA form, the CDR3 reads TGTGCCAGCAGCTTACTGGGAGAACCCTACGAGCAGTACTTC. This translates into CASSLLGEPYEQYF.

This chain connects TRBV7-3 to TRBJ2-3; D not certain. Trimming cost V 5 bases and J 3 bases, with 3 bases left between them. The CDR3 runs to 11 residues. Germline lookup yields CDR1 SGHTA and CDR2 FQGTGA. DNA for the CDR3: TGTGCCAGCAGCCAAACAGATACGCAGTATTTT. Encoded protein: CASSQTDTQYF.

V gene TRBV6-5 combines with J gene TRBJ2-2; D is ambiguous. Germline loops: CDR1 MNHEY, CDR2 SVGAGI. CDR3 size: 14 residues. Trimming removed 7 bases from V and 3 bases from J, with 12 bases in between. The CDR3 loop is CASNPRLDTGELFF. The CDR3 coding sequence is TGTGCCAGCAATCCGCGCCTTGACACCGGGGAGCTGTTTTTT.

This clone has just a few counts. V usage is TRBV19 and J usage is TRBJ1-1; D gene uncertain. V was clipped by 7 bases and J by 1 base, with 13 bases between them. The CDR3 sequence is 14 residues long. The germline V gene encodes CDR1 LNHDA and CDR2 SQIVND (reference sequence). The CDR3 DNA reads TGTGCCAGTACCGATGACATACCGAACACTGAAGCTTTCTTT. Translated: CASTDDIPNTEAFF.

The rearrangement uses TRBV29-1 and TRBJ1-2; 7 nucleotides agree with TRBD1. The germline V gene has CDR1 SQVTM and CDR2 ANQGSEA. The CDR3 contains 12 residues. Trimming at V came to 5 bases and at J to 8 bases, leaving 8 bases not matched to a gene. The CDR3 spells CSVNTGVGGYTF. In DNA form, the CDR3 reads TGCAGCGTTAATACAGGGGTAGGGGGCTACACCTTC.

CDR3 residues: CASSLVRGRNTGELFF. The CDR3 nucleotides are TGTGCCAGCAGCTTGGTCAGGGGACGGAACACCGGGGAGCTGTTTTTT. V and J are TRBV5-8 and TRBJ2-2; a weak D match, TRBD1 (6 bases). The CDR3 sequence is 16 residues long. Per germline, CDR1 SGHTS and CDR2 YDEGEE. V was pared by 0 bases and J by 1 base, with 10 bases between.

The rearrangement joins TRBV7-2 to TRBJ2-7; D is possibly TRBD1 (6 bases). The CDR3 runs to 15 residues. CDR1 and CDR2 (germline): SGHTA, FQGNSA. V lost 5 bases and J lost 3, with 17 bases in between. CDR3 residues: CASSLRDTALYEQYF. CDR3 sequence (DNA): TGTGCCAGCAGCCTCCGGGACACCGCCCTCTACGAGCAGTACTTC.

The V call is TRBV7-8, the J call TRBJ1-5; D is unclear. CDR3 size: 16 residues. The germline V gene encodes CDR1 SGHVS and CDR2 FQNEAQ. Trimming removed 5 bases at V and 4 bases at J, with 18 bases between. The CDR3 bases are TGTGCCAGCAGCCCCAGACTGAGGGTTGAAAATCAGCCCCAGCATTTT. This encodes CASSPRLRVENQPQHF.

This clone has more than one count but fewer than ten. The same CDR3 is also encoded by other DNA sequences in this sample. V and J are TRBV5-1 and TRBJ1-4; D gene uncertain. The CDR3 extends over 14 amino acids. V gave up 4 bases and J gave up 0 bases, with 7 bases separating them. The germline gives CDR1 SGHRS, CDR2 YFSETQ. The CDR3 region has the DNA TGCGCCAGCAGCCCCGGGTCAACTAATGAAAAACTGTTTTTT. Its translation is CASSPGSTNEKLFF.

The table lists this clone with a few counts. DNA for the CDR3: TGTGCCAGCTCACCCGGGATTAACGGCTACACCTTC. Translated, it gives CASSPGINGYTF. The chain uses TRBV18 and TRBJ1-2; no firm D call. V was shortened by 3 bases and J by 8 bases, with 10 bases between the two germline ends. This CDR3 is 12 amino acids long. Germline V gene sequence: CDR1 KGHSH, CDR2 LQKENI.

The sample holds a few counts of this clone. The rearrangement joins TRBV4-3 to TRBJ2-7; no clear D gene. V shed 0 bases and J shed 1 base, with 10 bases lying between them. This CDR3 is built from 15 residues. CDR1 LGHNA and CDR2 YSLEER come from the germline V gene. The CDR3 spells CASSQDLIVSYEQYF. CDR3 in DNA: TGCGCCAGCAGCCAAGACCTTATCGTTTCCTACGAGCAGTACTTC.

The chain joins TRBV6-5 to TRBJ2-2; 8 bases align to TRBD1. After removal of 7 bases from V and 3 bases from J, the junction contained 7 bases not matched to a gene. CDR3 length: 15 residues. Germline assignment: CDR1 MNHEY and CDR2 SVGAGI. CDR3 sequence: CASKPPGQDTGELFF. The CDR3 region has the DNA TGTGCCAGCAAACCTCCGGGACAGGACACCGGGGAGCTGTTTTTT.

This clone showed up just once. The CDR3 loop reads CASSADRLREQYF. The CDR3 DNA reads TGTGCCAGCAGCGCCGACAGGCTACGCGAGCAGTACTTC. The chain combines TRBV5-4 with TRBJ2-7, with D perhaps matching TRBD1 (6 bases). Germline V gives CDR1 SGHNT, CDR2 YYREEE (reference sequence). V lost 4 bases and J lost 6, with 14 bases in between. The CDR3 length is 13 residues. Looking up the rest from reference TRBV5-4 and TRBJ2-7 gives the full variable domain: ETGVTQSPTHLIKTRGQQVTLRCSSQSGHNTVSWYQQALGQGPQFIFQYYREEENGRGNFPPRFSGLQFPNYSSELNVNALELDDSALYLCASSADRLREQYFGPGTRLTVT.

J is TRBJ1-2 and V is TRBV6-6; 7 bases are a match to TRBD1. Trimming removed 2 bases from V and 5 bases from J; junction bases left unmatched: 5. Germline lookup yields CDR1 MNHNY and CDR2 SVGAGI (reference sequence). The length of the CDR3 is 14 residues. The CDR3 coding sequence is TGTGCCAGCAGTTACGATTGGGACAGTTATGGCTACACCTTC. Translating gives CASSYDWDSYGYTF.

The chain has TRBV12-2 and TRBJ2-7; TRBD1 reflects the table's D call only, with no check against the DNA. TRBV12-2 is a pseudogene segment. This CDR3 region has 14 residues. This CDR3 reads CASRIRVWCHEQYF. The CDR3 nucleotides read TGTGCAAGTCGCATCAGGGTCTGGTGCCACGAGCAGTACTTC.

The V and J genes are TRBV14 and TRBJ2-3; 7 nucleotides align to TRBD2. V was pared by 4 bases and J by 2 bases, with 6 bases of the junction left unmatched. There are 15 residues in the CDR3. From germline, CDR1 is SGHDN and CDR2 FVKESK. CDR3 nucleotides: TGTGCCAGCAGCCCCCTCCGGGGGGACACAGATACGCAGTATTTT. This encodes CASSPLRGDTDTQYF. Full variable domain (missing parts from reference TRBV14 and TRBJ2-3): EAGVTQFPSHSVIEKGQTVTLRCDPISGHDNLYWYRRVMGKEIKFLLHFVKESKQDESGMPNNRFLAERTGGTYSTLKVQPAELEDSGVYFCASSPLRGDTDTQYFGPGTRLTVL.

The chain carries TRBV13 and TRBJ2-1; D is uncertain. The V end lost 5 bases, the J end lost 5 bases, and 7 bases lay between the germline ends. The CDR3 length is 12 residues. Germline V gives CDR1 PRHDT, CDR2 FYEKMQ (reference sequence). The CDR3 here is CASSPRDNEQFF. For the CDR3, the DNA is TGTGCCAGCAGCCCCCGGGACAATGAGCAGTTCTTC.

This chain connects TRBV11-2 to TRBJ2-3; 8 bases line up with TRBD1. Germline-derived CDR1 and CDR2 are SGHAT and FQNNGV. This CDR3 comprises 15 residues. Trimming removed 5 bases from V and 1 base from J; junction bases left unmatched: 5. The CDR3 DNA is TGTGCCAGCAGCGCCAGGGGGCTTGGCACAGATACGCAGTATTTT. Protein: CASSARGLGTDTQYF.

In DNA, the CDR3 is TGTGCCAGCAGCTCGACAGGGGAGGGAAACATTCAGTACTTC. Translating gives CASSSTGEGNIQYF. This rearrangement joins TRBV5-5 to TRBJ2-4, with D possibly TRBD1 on 8 matching bases. The germline V and J ends were trimmed by 3 bases and 6 bases, with 13 bases remaining between them. From germline, CDR1 is SGHKS and CDR2 YYEKEE (reference sequence). The CDR3 has 14 residues.